The source of this TCR beta chain is a study of blood T cells in healthy people across ages (dated by TCRdb to 2015 to 2017). As for the study more broadly: In model experiments, template switching captured roughly one uniquely barcoded TCR beta cDNA molecule for every two T cells. The study measured age-related changes in TCR beta repertoire diversity using deep sequencing normalized with unique cDNA molecular identifiers. To avoid experimental bias, donors of different ages were randomly spread across the sequencing lanes. Using the same blood draw, the study looked at two additional independent replicas of 1 million unique cDNA reads for two donors, one aged 18 to 30 and the other aged 80 or older. Four age groups were formed from the donors: young (average approximately 15 years), middle-aged (just under 40), aged (over 55) and long-lived (82). Overall results and qualifications from the work: As age increased, observed TCR beta diversity per million T cells dropped in a roughly linear way, and a significant reduction was already evident by age about 40. Total diversity estimates from one million sequenced T cells were considered lower bounds and underestimates. Compared with the aged group, the long-lived group had more naive CD4+ T cells, fewer expanded clones and increased TCR diversity, a pattern suggesting age selection. The CMV infection status of donors was not known, potentially confounding age-related changes in expanded clonotypes. Observed TCR beta diversity correlated strongly with the percentage of naive T cells measured by flow cytometry. Bulk unsorted PBMC profiling prevented conclusive comparison of naive and antigen-experienced compartments.

The donors were roughly 39 Caucasian individuals from Russia, aged roughly 6 to 90 years, who were systemically healthy. Approximately 9.7 milliliters of peripheral blood were drawn from each donor into EDTA-treated Vacutainer tubes. Ficoll-Paque density-gradient centrifugation was used to isolate PBMCs, with at least 6.5 million obtained per sample. Trizol reagent was used to extract total RNA from the PBMCs, yielding at least 5.5 micrograms per sample. The percentages of naive CD45RAhigh/CD27high T cells were determined by flow cytometry on a PBMC aliquot from every donor. This clonotype came up a few times. Its antigen target is currently unknown. The record has no base qualities; no much larger clone is one base away. The germline V gene (reference sequence) sets CDR1 to LNHNV and CDR2 to YYDKDF. Counted from cysteine to phenylalanine, this CDR3 has 15 amino acids. Just the 45-base CDR3 DNA is kept, in frame starting at base 1. V drops 0 bases and J drops 3 bases, leaving 11 bases in between.

Libraries were built with 5' RACE. The data were produced on an Illumina HiSeq 2500. A second roughly 7 to 11 cycle PCR used a sample-barcoded 5' primer and a J-beta primer mix. A template-switch 5' adaptor carrying 12 random nucleotides introduced a unique molecular identifier onto each TCR beta cDNA molecule. Each sample yielded at least 2.5 million CDR3-containing paired-end reads. All of the RNA was converted into first-strand cDNA using the Mint cDNA synthesis kit, with a TRBC-specific oligonucleotide serving as the primer. Following uracil-DNA glycosylase treatment, all cDNA underwent a first 18-cycle PCR with the universal primers M1SS and BC2_uni_R. Per the source publication's procedure: For normalization, 1 million high-quality reads, each with a distinct molecular identifier, were randomly selected from each sample. Reads with shared molecular identifiers were discarded instead of being binned into consensus sequences. MiTCR, with a Q25 quality threshold and the strictest error-elimination algorithm, was used for CDR3 identification, clonotype clustering and error correction. A nonparametric unseen species model using Euler transformation provided a lower-bound estimate of total TCR beta diversity. Clones were called with MiXCR by TCRdb after fastp trimmed the public reads at Q25, and only in-frame beta chains were retained. Each entry is one CDR3 protein sequence, shown with its most common DNA and genes. These V and J calls are TCRdb output, not the study's own analysis. The sample yields approximately 690,000 distinct CDR3 sequences; 58% were counted once. Approximately 40% of the sample goes to the ten largest clones.

The clonotype was recovered from a man aged 55 to 70 in good health. Sequencing was done on a sample of blood. The chain is assembled from TRBV15 and TRBJ2-5; the D gene remains uncertain. The CDR3 reads as follows: CATSRDLSRKETQYF. The nucleotide sequence is given as TGTGCCACCAGCAGAGATCTGAGCAGAAAAGAGACCCAGTACTTC.